The present TCR beta chain was sequenced within a study of metastatic and nonmetastatic thyroid tumors. No treatment of any kind had been given to any patient before thyroid surgery. This CDR3 is 15 amino acids long. Germline V gene data show CDR1 as MNHNS and CDR2 as SASEGT. The V gene lost 1 base and the J gene lost 0 bases, with 10 bases spanning the gap. By sample share, this clone is large. In the original processing: Clinicopathological groups differed in CDR3, with these differences serving to build a distant-metastasis classifier for papillary thyroid cancer. TCRdb re-called the PCR reads with MiXCR. The authors' filters were not applied to this entry. The sample lists 4,500 to 5,500 clones; 28% were seen once.

The clonotype comes from a female donor with papillary thyroid cancer or a benign thyroid nodule (not recorded which). Some clones in this sample may be carry-over from other donors' samples. V and J are TRBV6-1 and TRBJ2-7, with no clear D. Source material: adjacent normal tissue. CDR3 bases: TGTGCCAGCAGTGAAGTCTCGGGCAGCTCCTACGAGCAGTACTTC. This sequence encodes CASSEVSGSSYEQYF.